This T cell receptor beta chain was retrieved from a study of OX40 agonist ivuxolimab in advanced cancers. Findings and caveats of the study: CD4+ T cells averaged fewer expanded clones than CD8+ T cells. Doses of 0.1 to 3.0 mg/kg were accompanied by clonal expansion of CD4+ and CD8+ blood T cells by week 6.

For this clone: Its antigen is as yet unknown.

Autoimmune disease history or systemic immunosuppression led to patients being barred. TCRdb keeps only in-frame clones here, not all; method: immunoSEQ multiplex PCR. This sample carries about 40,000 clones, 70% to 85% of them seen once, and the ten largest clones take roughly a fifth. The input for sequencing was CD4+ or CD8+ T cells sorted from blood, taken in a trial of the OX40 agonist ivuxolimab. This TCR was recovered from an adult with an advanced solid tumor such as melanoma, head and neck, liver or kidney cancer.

The CDR3 DNA reads as TGTGCCAGCCGGCGTCTACTTGGGGGAGCAGAGACCCAGTACTTC. Translated, it gives CASRRLLGGAETQYF. V and J are TRBV6-1 and TRBJ2-5; the D gene could be TRBD1 or TRBD2 (5 bases each). The CDR3 totals 15 residues. V was trimmed by 8 bases and J by 4 bases, leaving 20 bases between them. In germline, CDR1 is MNHNS, CDR2 SASEGT.